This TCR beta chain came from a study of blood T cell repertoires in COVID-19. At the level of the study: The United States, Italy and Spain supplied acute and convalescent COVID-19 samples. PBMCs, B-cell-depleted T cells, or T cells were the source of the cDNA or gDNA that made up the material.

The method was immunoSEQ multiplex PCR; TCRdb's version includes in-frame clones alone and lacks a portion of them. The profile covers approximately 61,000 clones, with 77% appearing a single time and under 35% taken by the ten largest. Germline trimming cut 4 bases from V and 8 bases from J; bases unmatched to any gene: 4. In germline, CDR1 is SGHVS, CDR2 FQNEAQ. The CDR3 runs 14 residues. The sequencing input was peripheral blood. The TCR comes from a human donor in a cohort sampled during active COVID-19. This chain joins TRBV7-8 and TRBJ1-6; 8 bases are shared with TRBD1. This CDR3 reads CASSSGQGDSPLHF. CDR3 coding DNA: TGTGCCAGCAGCTCTGGACAGGGTGATTCACCCCTCCACTTT.